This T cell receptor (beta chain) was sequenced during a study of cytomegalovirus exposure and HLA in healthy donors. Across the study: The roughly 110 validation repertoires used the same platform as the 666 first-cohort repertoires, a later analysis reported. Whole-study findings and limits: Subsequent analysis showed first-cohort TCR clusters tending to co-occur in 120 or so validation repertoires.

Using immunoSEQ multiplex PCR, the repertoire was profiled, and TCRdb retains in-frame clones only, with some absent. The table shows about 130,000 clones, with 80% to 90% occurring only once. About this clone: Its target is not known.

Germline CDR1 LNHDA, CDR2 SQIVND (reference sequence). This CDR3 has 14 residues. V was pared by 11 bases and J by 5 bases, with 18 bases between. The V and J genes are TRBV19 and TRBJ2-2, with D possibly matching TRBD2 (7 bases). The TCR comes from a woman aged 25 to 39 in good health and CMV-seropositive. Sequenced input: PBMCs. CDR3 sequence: CACRGGRETGELFF. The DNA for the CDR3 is TGTGCCTGTCGAGGGGGGAGGGAAACCGGGGAGCTGTTTTTT.